These 18 T cell receptor beta chains were sequenced from one sample in a study of graft-versus-host responses after intestinal transplantation. The method was immunoSEQ multiplex PCR; TCRdb's version includes in-frame clones alone and lacks a portion of them. Here the sample spans roughly 70,000 clones, roughly 89% being singletons. Here the sequenced sample was bone marrow, taken almost 750 days after intestinal transplantation. All receptors derive from a human patient who received an intestinal transplant, so some T cells may come from the graft donor.

This chain connects TRBV14 to TRBJ1-3, with D maybe TRBD1 (5 bases). V was shortened by 0 bases and J by 8 bases, with 11 bases between the two germline ends. The CDR3 is 14 amino acids. Germline V gene sequence: CDR1 SGHDN, CDR2 FVKESK. The CDR3 DNA sequence: TGTGCCAGCAGCCAAGAGCGGGGGGTGGACACCATATATTTT. This sequence encodes CASSQERGVDTIYF.

The sample holds one count of this clone. The rearrangement uses TRBV10-3 and TRBJ2-7; 8 positions agree with TRBD2. CDR1 and CDR2 from the germline V gene are ENHRY and SYGVKD. The CDR3 consists of 15 residues. Trimming removed 0 bases from V and 6 bases from J; junction bases left unmatched: 7. The CDR3 protein is CAISESGAGGREQYF. The CDR3 nucleotides read TGTGCCATCAGTGAGTCGGGCGCGGGAGGACGCGAGCAGTACTTC.

The chain recombines TRBV7-6 with TRBJ2-3, with a possible D match to TRBD2 (6 bases). The CDR3 extends over 15 amino acids. Per germline, CDR1 SGHVS and CDR2 FNYEAQ. Trimming took off 5 bases at V and 2 bases at J, with 14 bases between the two ends. The CDR3 sequence: CASSAPGELTDTQYF. The CDR3 region has the DNA TGTGCCAGCAGCGCTCCGGGAGAACTCACAGATACGCAGTATTTT.

The J gene is TRBJ2-2, the V gene TRBV5-5, with a possible D match to TRBD2 (6 bases). Per germline, CDR1 SGHKS and CDR2 YYEKEE (reference sequence). V was cut by 4 bases and J by 4 bases, with 11 bases left in between. This CDR3 has 14 amino acids. The CDR3 sequence is CASSPLGGTGELFF. The CDR3 nucleotides are TGTGCCAGCAGCCCACTGGGGGGCACCGGGGAGCTGTTTTTT.

The chain carries TRBV5-6 and TRBJ1-2, with TRBD1 matching over 9 bases. V trimming: 0 bases; J trimming: 0 bases; junction bases outside the gene matches: 3. The CDR3 consists of 16 residues. Germline CDR1 SGHDT, CDR2 YYEEEE. In DNA form, the CDR3 reads TGTGCCAGCAGCTTGGACAGGGGGCCTACTAACTATGGCTACACCTTC. This codes for CASSLDRGPTNYGYTF.

V and J are TRBV7-9 and TRBJ2-1; D tentatively reads TRBD1 or TRBD2 (5 bases each). This CDR3 has 18 amino acids. CDR1 SEHNR and CDR2 FQNEAQ come from the germline V gene (reference sequence). The ends were cut back, 3 bases at V and 9 bases at J, with 27 bases in the middle. CDR3 region: CASSLVRVWPGSSGEQFF. The DNA for the CDR3 is TGTGCCAGCAGCTTGGTTCGTGTTTGGCCAGGGAGTTCCGGTGAGCAGTTCTTC.

The rearrangement joins TRBV6-5 to TRBJ1-6; no firm D call. The CDR3 spans 14 residues. V was trimmed by 0 bases and J by 9 bases, leaving 9 bases between them. The germline V gene has CDR1 MNHEY and CDR2 SVGAGI. CDR3 protein: CASSYSSELSPLHF. The CDR3 DNA reads as TGTGCCAGCAGTTACTCGTCCGAACTTTCACCCCTCCACTTT.

The J gene is TRBJ2-7, the V gene TRBV6-5, with 8 positions matching TRBD1. Germline V gene sequence: CDR1 MNHEY, CDR2 SVGAGI. J lost 4 bases, V lost 5 bases, and 7 bases had no gene match. The CDR3 is 14 residues long. CDR3 loop: CASSEVTGEYEQYF. DNA for the CDR3: TGTGCCAGCAGTGAGGTGACAGGGGAGTACGAGCAGTACTTC.

The rearrangement joins TRBV13 to TRBJ2-7; D gene ambiguous. The germline gives CDR1 PRHDT, CDR2 FYEKMQ (reference sequence). V was shortened by 0 bases and J by 0 bases, with 6 bases between the two germline ends. This CDR3 is built from 14 residues. The CDR3 spells CASSLGTPSYEQYF. CDR3 bases: TGTGCCAGCAGCTTAGGTACTCCCTCCTACGAGCAGTACTTC.

A remark on this clone: Within the sample, other DNA sequences also encode this same CDR3. The rearrangement joins TRBV5-1 to TRBJ1-1; D is perhaps TRBD1 (5 bases). V was trimmed by 0 bases and J by 1 base, leaving 7 bases between them. This CDR3 contains 14 residues. CDR1 is SGHRS and CDR2 is YFSETQ in the germline V gene. The CDR3 DNA reads as TGCGCCAGCAGCTTGGTGGGGGAGAACACTGAAGCTTTCTTT. This gives the protein CASSLVGENTEAFF. The full variable domain, rest sourced from reference TRBV5-1 and TRBJ1-1, is KAGVTQTPRYLIKTRGQQVTLSCSPISGHRSVSWYQQTPGQGLQFLFEYFSETQRNKGNFPGRFSGRQFSNSRSEMNVSTLELGDSALYLCASSLVGENTEAFFGQGTRLTVV.

This clone was seen only once. The V and J genes are TRBV9 and TRBJ2-1; D not certain. Germline CDR1 reads SGDLS; CDR2 reads YYNGEE. The CDR3 sequence is 14 residues long. Between the trimmed V and J ends, which lost 2 bases and 1 base, there was a span of 7 bases. This CDR3 reads CASSVRESYNEQFF. CDR3 DNA: TGTGCCAGCAGCGTGCGTGAATCCTACAATGAGCAGTTCTTC.

The CDR3 nucleotides are TGTGCCAGCACCAACAAGCTTCTCGAGCAGTACTTC. It encodes CASTNKLLEQYF. This chain uses TRBV2 with TRBJ2-7, with unresolved D. CDR3 length: 12 residues. The V end was cut by 7 bases, the J end by 6 bases, with 13 bases between. Germline V gene lookup returns CDR1 SNHLY and CDR2 FYNNEI.

This chain links TRBV10-3 with TRBJ1-1; D remains unclear. V was pared by 0 bases and J by 9 bases, with 11 bases between. The CDR3 has 13 residues. Germline assignment: CDR1 ENHRY and CDR2 SYGVKD. The CDR3: CAISESSRLQAFF. CDR3 coding DNA: TGTGCCATCAGTGAGTCCTCGAGGCTCCAAGCTTTCTTT.

This chain connects TRBV5-4 to TRBJ2-5; 8 bases align to TRBD2. V lost 1 base and J lost 2; bases outside the gene matches: 4. The CDR3 runs to 15 residues. Germline values: CDR1 SGHNT, CDR2 YYREEE (reference sequence). In nucleotides, the CDR3 is TGTGCCAGCAGCTTGCCGGGGGGGAGGCAAGAGACCCAGTACTTC. It yields the protein CASSLPGGRQETQYF.

V usage is TRBV6-5 and J usage is TRBJ1-3; D perhaps matches TRBD1 (5 bases). There are 15 residues in the CDR3. V was shortened by 2 bases and J by 4 bases, with 12 bases between the two germline ends. The germline V gene encodes CDR1 MNHEY and CDR2 SVGAGI. CDR3 region: CASSYGTALGNTIYF. The CDR3 DNA follows: TGTGCCAGCAGTTACGGGACCGCTCTAGGAAACACCATATATTTT.

V is TRBV30 and J is TRBJ2-7, with 10 bases matching TRBD2. With V trimmed by 5 bases and J by 5 bases, 3 bases remained unmatched. Per the germline V gene, CDR1 is GTSNPN and CDR2 is SVGIG (reference sequence). This CDR3 is 12 amino acids long. The CDR3 protein is CAWGTSAHEQYF. The CDR3 nucleotides read TGTGCCTGGGGGACTAGCGCCCACGAGCAGTACTTC.

The chain recombines TRBV6-1 with TRBJ1-5; D unclear. This CDR3 contains 13 residues. V lost 8 bases and J lost 3, with 11 bases in between. Per the germline V gene, CDR1 is MNHNS and CDR2 is SASEGT. The CDR3 DNA is TGTGCCAGCGAAGGACGGAACAATCAGCCCCAGCATTTT. Its protein product is CASEGRNNQPQHF.

The rearrangement links TRBV19 to TRBJ2-1, with 7 bases matching TRBD1. This CDR3 has 16 residues. The V segment lost 6 bases and the J segment 7 bases; nucleotides outside the gene matches: 15. The germline V gene encodes CDR1 LNHDA and CDR2 SQIVND (reference sequence). This chain's CDR3 is CASSARGRTWDNEQFF. The CDR3 coding sequence is TGTGCCAGTAGCGCAAGGGGGCGCACGTGGGATAATGAGCAGTTCTTC.